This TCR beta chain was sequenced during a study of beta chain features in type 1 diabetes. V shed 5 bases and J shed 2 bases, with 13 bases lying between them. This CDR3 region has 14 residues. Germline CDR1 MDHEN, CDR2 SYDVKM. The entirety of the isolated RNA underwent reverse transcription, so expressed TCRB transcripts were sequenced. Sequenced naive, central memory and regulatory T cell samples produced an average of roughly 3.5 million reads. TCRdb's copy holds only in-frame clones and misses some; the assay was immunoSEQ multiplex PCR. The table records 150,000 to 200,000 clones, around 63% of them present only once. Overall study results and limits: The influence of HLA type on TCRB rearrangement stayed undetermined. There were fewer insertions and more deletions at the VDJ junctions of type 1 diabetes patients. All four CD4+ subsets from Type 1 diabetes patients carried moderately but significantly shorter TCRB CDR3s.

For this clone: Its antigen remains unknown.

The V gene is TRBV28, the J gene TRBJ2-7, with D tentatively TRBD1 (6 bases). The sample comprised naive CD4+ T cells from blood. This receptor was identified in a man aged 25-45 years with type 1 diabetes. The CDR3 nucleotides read TGTGCCAGCAGTCCGGGACATCTACCCTACGAGCAGTACTTC. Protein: CASSPGHLPYEQYF. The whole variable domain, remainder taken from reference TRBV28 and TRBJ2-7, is DVKVTQSSRYLVKRTGEKVFLECVQDMDHENMFWYRQDPGLGLRLIYFSYDVKMKEKGDIPEGYSVSREKKERFSLILESASTNQTSMYLCASSPGHLPYEQYFGPGTRLTVT.